The 24 T cell receptor beta chains below come from one sample, sequenced in a study of Tregs in tolerant kidney transplant recipients. Clones were read by immunoSEQ multiplex PCR, and TCRdb kept only the in-frame ones, dropping some. The sample records roughly 250,000 clones, approximately 84% being singletons. Input material: CD4+ T cells from blood. Receptors were obtained from a human donor in good health.

This rearrangement joins TRBV2 to TRBJ1-2; 7 bases match TRBD1. The CDR3 contains 14 residues. J lost 8 bases, V lost 7 bases, and 13 bases had no gene match. The germline V gene has CDR1 SNHLY and CDR2 FYNNEI. The DNA of the CDR3 is TGTGCCAGCAACGGACAGGCCGGAGACGGCGGCTACACCTTC. Translated: CASNGQAGDGGYTF.

CDR3 sequence (DNA): TGTGCCAGCAGCTTAGTGTGGGGTTCTGGCGAGCAGTACTTC. This translates into CASSLVWGSGEQYF. The V gene is TRBV7-2, the J gene TRBJ2-7, with D hard to call. The CDR3 is made up of 14 amino acids. Germline V lookup: CDR1 SGHTA, CDR2 FQGNSA. The V and J ends lost 1 base and 6 bases respectively, with 13 bases between them.

The chain links TRBV13 to TRBJ1-2; a weak D match, TRBD1 (5 bases). The V end was cut by 0 bases, the J end by 3 bases, with 11 bases between. Germline loops: CDR1 PRHDT, CDR2 FYEKMQ (reference sequence). The CDR3 sequence is 15 residues long. The CDR3 here is CASSLGGRQDYGYTF. The CDR3 nucleotides read TGTGCCAGCAGCTTAGGGGGGCGGCAGGACTATGGCTACACCTTC.

The chain is built from TRBV5-1 and TRBJ2-7; D is tentatively TRBD1 or TRBD2 (5 bases each). V lost 3 bases, J lost 0 bases, and 16 bases lay in between. Germline V gene data show CDR1 as SGHRS and CDR2 as YFSETQ. This CDR3 comprises 16 residues. The CDR3 coding sequence is TGCGCCAGCAGCTGGGGGAACCTACCGAGCTCCTACGAGCAGTACTTC. Encoded protein: CASSWGNLPSSYEQYF. Full variable domain (missing parts from reference TRBV5-1 and TRBJ2-7): KAGVTQTPRYLIKTRGQQVTLSCSPISGHRSVSWYQQTPGQGLQFLFEYFSETQRNKGNFPGRFSGRQFSNSRSEMNVSTLELGDSALYLCASSWGNLPSSYEQYFGPGTRLTVT.

The V call is TRBV7-9, the J call TRBJ1-1, with D possibly TRBD1 on 5 matching bases. CDR1 and CDR2 (germline): SEHNR, FQNEAQ (reference sequence). The CDR3 is 15 residues long. V lost 3 bases and J lost 1, with 12 bases in between. CDR3 sequence reads: CASSLGGSPNTEAFF. The CDR3, as DNA: TGTGCCAGCAGCTTGGGGGGGTCCCCGAACACTGAAGCTTTCTTT.

V is TRBV7-6 and J is TRBJ2-7; D perhaps matches TRBD1 (6 bases). The CDR3 is made up of 18 amino acids. Germline CDR1 and CDR2: SGHVS and FNYEAQ. Trimming took 1 base from V and 3 from J, leaving 22 bases between them. CDR3 protein: CASSLELGGKTVLYEQYF. In DNA, the CDR3 is TGTGCCAGCAGCTTAGAATTAGGGGGAAAGACAGTCCTCTACGAGCAGTACTTC.

V usage is TRBV30 and J usage is TRBJ1-5, with a weak D call TRBD1 (5 bases). CDR1 GTSNPN and CDR2 SVGIG come from the germline V gene (reference sequence). Trimming took off 1 base at V and 11 bases at J, with 15 bases between the two ends. CDR3 length: 13 residues. Written as DNA, the CDR3 is TGTGCCTGGAGTGCGGGGGTTGGGGTGGCCCAGCATTTT. It yields the protein CAWSAGVGVAQHF. Full variable domain (remainder filled in from reference TRBV30 and TRBJ1-5): SQTIHQWPATLVQPVGSPLSLECTVEGTSNPNLYWYRQAAGRGLQLLFYSVGIGQISSEVPQNLSASRPQDRQFILSSKKLLLSDSGFYLCAWSAGVGVAQHFGDGTRLSIL.

This clone was observed a single time. The chain uses TRBV29-1 and TRBJ2-2; D is unclear. The CDR3 extends over 14 amino acids. Trimming removed 7 bases from V and 2 bases from J, with 14 bases in between. Germline V gives CDR1 SQVTM, CDR2 ANQGSEA. Written as DNA, the CDR3 is TGCAGCGCTCGGACGGATCTAAACACCGGGGAGCTGTTTTTT. Translated, it gives CSARTDLNTGELFF.

This CDR3 reads CASSSLQVFPETQYF. In nucleotides, the CDR3 is TGTGCCAGCAGTTCACTACAGGTTTTCCCAGAGACCCAGTACTTC. The rearrangement links TRBV27 to TRBJ2-5; TRBD1 might be the D (5 bases). CDR3 length: 15 residues. Trimming shortened V by 4 bases and J by 4 bases, and 16 bases separated the two germline ends. The germline V gene has CDR1 MNHEY and CDR2 SMNVEV (reference sequence).

V usage is TRBV18 and J usage is TRBJ2-7; TRBD1 agrees at 8 bases. This CDR3 is built from 14 residues. Germline assignment: CDR1 KGHSH and CDR2 LQKENI. Unmatched junction bases numbered 6, after V lost 4 bases and J lost 4 bases. CDR3 protein: CASSQGQGPYEQYF. CDR3 DNA sequence: TGTGCCAGCTCACAAGGACAGGGCCCTTACGAGCAGTACTTC.

This clone was detected a few times. J is TRBJ2-7 and V is TRBV4-1; no clear D. CDR3 length equals 13 residues. V lost 3 bases and J 4 bases, leaving 10 bases between the germline ends. Germline CDR1 and CDR2: MGHRA and YSYEKL. The CDR3 bases are TGCGCCAGCAGCCAGGTTCTCCCGTACGAGCAGTACTTC. Encoded protein: CASSQVLPYEQYF.

This sequence joins TRBV5-8 and TRBJ1-5; the D is unclear. The CDR3 extends over 16 amino acids. Germline V gives CDR1 SGHTS, CDR2 YDEGEE. Trimming removed 0 bases from V and 1 base from J, with 11 bases in between. This CDR3 reads CASSLGRVWSNQPQHF. In DNA, the CDR3 is TGTGCCAGCAGCTTGGGCCGGGTGTGGAGCAATCAGCCCCAGCATTTT.

This chain connects TRBV5-4 to TRBJ2-7; possible D gene TRBD1, 6 bases. CDR1 SGHNT and CDR2 YYREEE come from the germline V gene (reference sequence). V was clipped by 1 base and J by 5 bases, with 13 bases between them. This CDR3 has 14 residues. Here the CDR3 DNA reads TGTGCCAGCAGCTTGTGGGTACAGGGCGACGAGCAGTACTTC. The encoded protein is CASSLWVQGDEQYF.

The chain joins TRBV4-2 to TRBJ2-1, with D perhaps TRBD2 (6 bases). This CDR3 contains 14 residues. Germline loops: CDR1 LGHNA, CDR2 YNFKEQ. Trimming left V 1 base short and J 4 bases short, with 8 bases between. The CDR3 loop is CASSQGGRYNEQFF. The CDR3 region has the DNA TGTGCCAGCAGCCAAGGAGGGAGGTACAATGAGCAGTTCTTC.

V usage is TRBV11-3 and J usage is TRBJ1-1, with D tentatively TRBD1 (5 bases). The CDR3 totals 14 residues. Germline lookup yields CDR1 SGHNT and CDR2 YENEEA. Trimming removed 1 base at V and 1 base at J, with 7 bases between. The CDR3 DNA sequence: TGTGCCAGCAGCTTAGGAGGGGCGAACACTGAAGCTTTCTTT. Its translation: CASSLGGANTEAFF.

This clone has only one observation. The CDR3 sequence: CASSLAGRSYEQYF. The CDR3 DNA follows: TGTGCCAGCAGCTTGGCCGGCCGCTCCTACGAGCAGTACTTC. V usage is TRBV5-4 and J usage is TRBJ2-7; D gene uncertain. This CDR3 contains 14 residues. CDR1 is SGHNT and CDR2 is YYREEE in the germline V gene (reference sequence). V lost 0 bases and J 0 bases, leaving 7 bases between the germline ends.

This clone has just one count. V gene TRBV5-1 combines with J gene TRBJ2-7; D might be TRBD1 (6 bases). Germline V gives CDR1 SGHRS, CDR2 YFSETQ. V was trimmed by 4 bases and J by 5 bases, leaving 10 bases between them. This CDR3 is 12 amino acids long. CDR3 coding DNA: TGCGCCAGCAGCACCCAGGGGAACGAGCAGTACTTC. This sequence encodes CASSTQGNEQYF.

The J gene is TRBJ2-7, the V gene TRBV13; tentatively, D is TRBD1 (5 bases). V lost 6 bases and J lost 9, with 21 bases in between. The CDR3 is made up of 14 amino acids. CDR1 is PRHDT, CDR2 FYEKMQ, per germline (reference sequence). In DNA, the CDR3 is TGTGCCAGCAGTTTGGTATCAGGGCGGTCACCGCAGTACTTC. Translated, it gives CASSLVSGRSPQYF.

This chain connects TRBV4-1 to TRBJ2-7, with TRBD1 matching over 9 bases. After removal of 0 bases from V and 0 bases from J, the junction contained 12 bases not matched to a gene. CDR1 and CDR2 from the germline V gene are MGHRA and YSYEKL. This CDR3 is 19 amino acids long. In nucleotides, the CDR3 is TGCGCCAGCAGCCAAGATGACAGGGGGGTCCCCCCTTTCTCCTACGAGCAGTACTTC. It codes for CASSQDDRGVPPFSYEQYF.

CDR3 region: CATSRDPGLLYEQYF. As DNA, the CDR3 is TGTGCCACCAGCAGAGACCCCGGACTATTATACGAGCAGTACTTC. The V gene is TRBV15, the J gene TRBJ2-7, with D possibly matching TRBD2 (6 bases). The CDR3 extends over 15 amino acids. Per the germline V gene, CDR1 is LNHNV and CDR2 is YYDKDF (reference sequence). V lost 0 bases, J lost 4 bases, and 13 bases lay in between.

V is TRBV11-3 and J is TRBJ2-3; 9 bases line up with TRBD1. V gave up 1 base and J gave up 6 bases; unmatched junction bases: 8. This CDR3 spans 16 amino acids. Germline V lookup: CDR1 SGHNT, CDR2 YENEEA. The CDR3 nucleotides read TGTGCCAGCAGCTTAGGCGGGACAGGGCCCGCGGATACGCAGTATTTT. This sequence encodes CASSLGGTGPADTQYF.

This CDR3 reads CASSLRAEQPQHF. Here the CDR3 DNA reads TGTGCCAGCAGCTTGAGGGCCGAGCAGCCCCAGCATTTT. This rearrangement joins TRBV7-9 to TRBJ1-5; D gene uncertain. CDR1 SEHNR and CDR2 FQNEAQ come from the germline V gene (reference sequence). This CDR3 has 13 amino acids. Deletions cut 3 bases from V and 7 bases from J, with 10 bases between.

This clone was seen once. This rearrangement joins TRBV7-8 to TRBJ2-3; D remains ambiguous. V was trimmed by 4 bases and J by 7 bases, leaving 12 bases between them. The CDR3 loop spans 13 amino acids. Germline V gives CDR1 SGHVS, CDR2 FQNEAQ. The CDR3 is CASSSGQANTQYF. DNA for the CDR3: TGTGCCAGCAGCTCCGGTCAGGCAAATACGCAGTATTTT.

Remarks on this clone: An end of the junction differs from the germline gene, which may be a read error. The chain employs TRBV5-1 and TRBJ1-1; the D is unclear. Germline-derived CDR1 and CDR2 are SGHRS and YFSETQ. CDR3 length equals 14 residues. The CDR3 bases are TGCTCCAGCAGCTCCCGCCGAGGGAACACTGAAGCTTTCTTT. Translated, it gives CSSSSRRGNTEAFF.